Listed here are 23 T cell receptor beta chains from one sample, sequenced in a study of CD8 T cells in Susac syndrome. RNA totalling 0.5 to 1 ug underwent reverse transcription with random hexamers. TCRdb passed the immunoSEQ multiplex PCR reads through MiXCR, listing each CDR3 protein once. The sample carries 110,000 or so distinct CDR3 sequences, 95% to 98% recorded once. Source material: CD4+ T cells from PBMCs. The receptors come from a human donor in good health.

The rearrangement links TRBV9 to TRBJ2-2, with 7 bases fitting TRBD1. This CDR3 contains 15 residues. V trimming: 7 bases; J trimming: 4 bases; junction bases outside the gene matches: 10. Germline V gene data show CDR1 as SGDLS and CDR2 as YYNGEE. The CDR3 nucleotides read TGTGCCAGCGGTTACAGGGGTTTGAGCACCGGGGAGCTGTTTTTT. Its protein is CASGYRGLSTGELFF.

The chain recombines TRBV5-1 with TRBJ2-7, with 10 bases that match TRBD1. The CDR3 runs 15 residues. Germline values: CDR1 SGHRS, CDR2 YFSETQ. V shed 4 bases and J 3 bases; nucleotides not matched to a gene: 7. The CDR3 nucleotides read TGCGCCAGCAGCCCCGGGGGGACAGGGGTCTACGAGCAGTACTTC. Translating it yields CASSPGGTGVYEQYF.

This chain uses TRBV3-1 with TRBJ2-5, with 9 bases aligning to TRBD1. The CDR3 has 15 residues. The V segment lost 5 bases and the J segment 4 bases; nucleotides outside the gene matches: 8. The germline V gene encodes CDR1 LGHDT and CDR2 YNNKEL (reference sequence). Written as DNA, the CDR3 is TGTGCCAGCAGCGAGACAGGGGGTCTTGGAGAGACCCAGTACTTC. Protein product: CASSETGGLGETQYF.

V gene TRBV18 combines with J gene TRBJ1-6; D ambiguous. CDR1 and CDR2 (germline): KGHSH, LQKENI. The length of the CDR3 is 15 residues. V lost 6 bases and J 2 bases, leaving 11 bases between the germline ends. CDR3 sequence: CASSTSTAYNSPLHF. The CDR3 coding sequence is TGTGCCAGCTCTACCTCTACAGCCTATAATTCACCCCTCCACTTT.

The chain links TRBV5-1 to TRBJ2-7, with unresolved D. Per the germline V gene, CDR1 is SGHRS and CDR2 is YFSETQ. The CDR3 totals 14 residues. Trimming removed 0 bases from V and 0 bases from J, with 7 bases in between. The CDR3 DNA sequence: TGCGCCAGCAGCTTGGGACACAGCTCCTACGAGCAGTACTTC. Translation gives CASSLGHSSYEQYF.

The chain uses TRBV7-2 and TRBJ2-5; 9 bases are a match to TRBD1. The V segment lost 5 bases and the J segment 5 bases; nucleotides outside the gene matches: 6. Germline V CDR1 and CDR2: SGHTA, FQGNSA. This CDR3 comprises 14 residues. CDR3 DNA: TGTGCCAGCAGCCCCACAGGGGGCTGGGAGACCCAGTACTTC. It specifies CASSPTGGWETQYF.

This chain links TRBV24-1 with TRBJ2-3; TRBD2 matches 7 bases. V shed 4 bases, J shed 2 bases, and the junction held 5 bases outside the gene matches. The CDR3 spans 15 residues. Germline V gene sequence: CDR1 KGHDR, CDR2 SFDVKD. The CDR3 region is CATSDAGAPTDTQYF. The CDR3 DNA reads TGTGCCACCAGTGACGCGGGAGCTCCCACAGATACGCAGTATTTT.

The rearrangement uses TRBV4-3 and TRBJ2-7; TRBD1 aligns across 10 bases. V shed 1 base and J 5 bases; nucleotides not matched to a gene: 8. This CDR3 contains 16 residues. Per the germline V gene, CDR1 is LGHNA and CDR2 is YSLEER. Here the CDR3 reads CASSQGTGGTWDEQYF. The CDR3 DNA follows: TGCGCCAGCAGCCAAGGGACAGGGGGAACTTGGGACGAGCAGTACTTC.

Only one count was recorded for this clonotype. CDR3: CASSQGPLNEQFF. In DNA form, the CDR3 reads TGTGCCAGCAGCCAAGGACCCCTGAATGAGCAGTTCTTC. The J gene is TRBJ2-1, the V gene TRBV3-1; D not resolved. The CDR3 runs to 13 residues. V dropped 1 base and J dropped 7 bases, with 8 bases sitting between them. Per germline, CDR1 LGHDT and CDR2 YNNKEL (reference sequence).

This rearrangement joins TRBV10-3 to TRBJ2-7; 7 bases are a match to TRBD2. Germline CDR1 is ENHRY and CDR2 is SYGVKD. V lost 2 bases to trimming and J lost 5 bases; unmatched junction nucleotides: 6. The CDR3 is 14 amino acids. CDR3 sequence (DNA): TGTGCCATCAGTGAGGGGAGGGGCGCCCACGAGCAGTACTTC. This encodes CAISEGRGAHEQYF.

J is TRBJ2-6 and V is TRBV25-1, with 10 bases fitting TRBD1. The V gene end was trimmed by 5 bases and the J gene end by 2 bases; junction bases not matched to a gene: 6. This CDR3 has 17 residues. Germline loops: CDR1 MGHDK, CDR2 SYGVNS. For the CDR3, the DNA is TGTGCCAGCAGTAAAGGGACAGGGGCACCTGGGGCCAACGTCCTGACTTTC. It codes for CASSKGTGAPGANVLTF.

The chain has TRBV20-1 and TRBJ2-1, with unresolved D. Germline lookup yields CDR1 DFQATT and CDR2 SNEGSKA (reference sequence). V was pared by 5 bases and J by 14 bases, with 16 bases between. The CDR3 is 11 amino acids. As DNA, the CDR3 is TGCAGTGCTTCCAAAGGGCTGGTGGAGTTCTTC. This codes for CSASKGLVEFF.

The V call is TRBV6-4, the J call TRBJ1-1; weak D call: TRBD1 (6 bases). The CDR3 is 13 amino acids. Deletions cut 5 bases from V and 5 bases from J, with 12 bases between. Germline V gene data show CDR1 as MRHNA and CDR2 as SNTAGT. CDR3 DNA: TGTGCCAGCAGTCAACAGGGTTCTACTGAAGCTTTCTTT. Amino acids: CASSQQGSTEAFF.

The chain links TRBV20-1 to TRBJ1-2, with D possibly matching TRBD1 (5 bases). V lost 7 bases, J lost 4 bases, and 22 bases lay in between. The CDR3 sequence is 15 residues long. Per germline, CDR1 DFQATT and CDR2 SNEGSKA (reference sequence). CDR3 bases: TGCAGTGTTACCGATTCCCGGGGCCTAACCTATGGCTACACCTTC. Translated, it gives CSVTDSRGLTYGYTF.

The rearrangement uses TRBV30 and TRBJ1-1, with D possibly TRBD1 on 5 matching bases. Trimming took off 1 base at V and 5 bases at J, with 8 bases between the two ends. The CDR3 consists of 12 residues. CDR1 is GTSNPN and CDR2 is SVGIG in the germline V gene (reference sequence). This chain's CDR3 is CAWSAGGTEAFF. The CDR3 DNA follows: TGTGCCTGGAGTGCGGGGGGAACTGAAGCTTTCTTT.

This rearrangement joins TRBV28 to TRBJ2-7; 9 nucleotides match TRBD1. Germline CDR1 and CDR2: MDHEN and SYDVKM. This CDR3 is built from 14 residues. The J segment lost 4 bases and the V segment lost 6 bases, leaving 7 bases of the junction unmatched. In DNA form, the CDR3 reads TGTGCCAGCAGGCAGGACAGGGGCCTATACGAGCAGTACTTC. It codes for CASRQDRGLYEQYF.

The genes are TRBV29-1 and TRBJ1-1, with D maybe TRBD1 (5 bases). The V and J ends lost 5 bases and 8 bases respectively, with 12 bases between them. CDR3 size: 11 residues. The V gene's germline CDR1 is SQVTM and CDR2 ANQGSEA. The chain's CDR3 is CSVSDRAEAFF. The DNA of the CDR3 is TGCAGCGTTTCAGACAGAGCAGAAGCTTTCTTT. Full variable domain (rest looked up from reference TRBV29-1 and TRBJ1-1): SAVISQKPSRDICQRGTSLTIQCQVDSQVTMMFWYRQQPGQSLTLIATANQGSEATYESGFVIDKFPISRPNLTFSTLTVSNMSPEDSSIYLCSVSDRAEAFFGQGTRLTVV.

The V gene is TRBV29-1, the J gene TRBJ2-2, with 9 bases aligning to TRBD2. Germline V gene sequence: CDR1 SQVTM, CDR2 ANQGSEA. The CDR3 loop spans 14 amino acids. The ends lost 7 bases at V and 6 bases at J; junction bases unmatched: 9. The CDR3 spells CSARAGGRAGELFF. The CDR3 DNA reads TGCAGCGCCCGGGCGGGAGGGAGGGCCGGGGAGCTGTTTTTT.

The rearrangement links TRBV6-6 to TRBJ2-5; TRBD1 might be the D (7 bases). Germline V CDR1 and CDR2: MNHNY, SVGAGI (reference sequence). The CDR3 spans 15 residues. Trimming took 5 bases from V and 6 from J, leaving 19 bases between them. CDR3: CASSGGQGGGKTQYF. CDR3 sequence (DNA): TGTGCCAGCAGTGGGGGGCAGGGGGGCGGGAAGACCCAGTACTTC.

This clonotype appeared once. The CDR3 DNA is TGCAGTGCTAGAGGAGGGTACGGGGAGCTGTTTTTT. Residues: CSARGGYGELFF. This sequence joins TRBV20-1 and TRBJ2-2; maybe TRBD2 (5 bases). The CDR3 contains 12 residues. Germline CDR1 DFQATT, CDR2 SNEGSKA (reference sequence). The V end was cut by 1 base, the J end by 7 bases, with 7 bases between.

V gene TRBV25-1 combines with J gene TRBJ2-2; TRBD2 matches 10 bases. CDR3 length equals 15 residues. CDR1 is MGHDK and CDR2 is SYGVNS in the germline V gene. V shed 4 bases, J shed 7 bases, and the junction held 6 bases outside the gene matches. Here the CDR3 reads CASSGLAGVGGELFF. For the CDR3, the DNA is TGTGCCAGCAGTGGCCTAGCGGGAGTCGGCGGGGAGCTGTTTTTT. Full variable domain (missing parts from reference TRBV25-1 and TRBJ2-2): EADIYQTPRYLVIGTGKKITLECSQTMGHDKMYWYQQDPGMELHLIHYSYGVNSTEKGDLSSESTVSRIRTEHFPLTLESARPSHTSQYLCASSGLAGVGGELFFGEGSRLTVL.

V is TRBV30 and J is TRBJ2-2; no reliable D call. V dropped 0 bases and J dropped 3 bases, with 11 bases sitting between them. Germline assignment: CDR1 GTSNPN and CDR2 SVGIG (reference sequence). CDR3 length equals 15 residues. The CDR3 here is CAWSVGTAYTGELFF. CDR3 bases: TGTGCCTGGAGTGTGGGAACAGCTTACACCGGGGAGCTGTTTTTT.

V is TRBV5-1 and J is TRBJ1-4; D is uncertain. This CDR3 comprises 17 residues. Germline CDR1 reads SGHRS; CDR2 reads YFSETQ. V was shortened by 0 bases and J by 0 bases, with 12 bases between the two germline ends. The CDR3 is CASSLEGQYSTNEKLFF. The DNA for the CDR3 is TGCGCCAGCAGCTTGGAAGGTCAATACTCAACTAATGAAAAACTGTTTTTT. The full variable domain, in which reference TRBV5-1 and TRBJ1-4 provide the parts outside the CDR3, is KAGVTQTPRYLIKTRGQQVTLSCSPISGHRSVSWYQQTPGQGLQFLFEYFSETQRNKGNFPGRFSGRQFSNSRSEMNVSTLELGDSALYLCASSLEGQYSTNEKLFFGSGTQLSVL.